This T cell receptor beta chain was observed in a study of CD4 T cells in relation to SARS-CoV-2 and coronaviruses. Study summary: TCR beta CDR3s were sequenced after approximately 9-day antigen culture of PBMCs. Negative control cultures got HIV-1 Nef peptides or no peptide.

Unexposed donor CD4+ T cells date from about 2010-2019, before the COVID-19 pandemic. CD4+ T cells were isolated from the cells after less than 13 days of culture. This table comes from immunoSEQ multiplex PCR, and its TCRdb copy is limited to in-frame clones, with some not included. The repertoire holds some 29,000 clones, about 75% seen once, with 15% to 20% in the top ten. A note on this clone: What it binds is not known.

CDR1 SGHTS and CDR2 YDEGEE come from the germline V gene. The CDR3 has 14 amino acids. Trimming removed 0 bases from V and 4 bases from J, with 10 bases in between. The V call is TRBV5-8, the J call TRBJ1-2; no firm D call. This sequence originates from a human donor in good health. The sample was CD4+ T cells from PBMCs, cultured in vitro. CDR3 nucleotide sequence: TGTGCCAGCAGCTTGGGCTCGGGGATCTATGGCTACACCTTC. Its protein product is CASSLGSGIYGYTF.